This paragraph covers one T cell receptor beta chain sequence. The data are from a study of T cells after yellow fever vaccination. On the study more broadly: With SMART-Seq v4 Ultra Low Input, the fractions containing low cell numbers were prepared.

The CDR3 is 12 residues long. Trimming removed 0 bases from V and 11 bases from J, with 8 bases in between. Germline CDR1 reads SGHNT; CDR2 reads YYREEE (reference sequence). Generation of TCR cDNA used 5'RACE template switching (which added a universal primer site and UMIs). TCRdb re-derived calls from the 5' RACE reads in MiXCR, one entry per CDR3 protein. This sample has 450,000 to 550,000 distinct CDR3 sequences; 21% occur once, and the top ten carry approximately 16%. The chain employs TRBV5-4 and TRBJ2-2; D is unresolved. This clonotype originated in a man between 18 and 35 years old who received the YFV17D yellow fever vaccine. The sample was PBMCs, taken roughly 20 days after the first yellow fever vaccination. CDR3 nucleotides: TGTGCCAGCAGCTTGGAAGGGCGCGAGCTGTTTTTT. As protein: CASSLEGRELFF.